The 2 T cell receptor beta chains below were found in one sample sequenced in a study of T cells in Graves' hyperthyroidism and ophthalmopathy. Using RNA transcripts as the source, TCR beta CDR3 regions were amplified. HTBI primers drove first-round RT-PCR of the TCR CDR3. Each CDR3 protein is one row after TCRdb ran MiXCR on the multiplex PCR reads. The top ten clones hold around a third of a sample with 350,000 or so distinct CDR3 sequences, about 17% of them seen once. The sample consisted of blood. Source of these receptors: a woman aged 25 to 39 with Graves' hyperthyroidism that later progressed to Graves' ophthalmopathy.

This clonotype has only a few counts. V usage is TRBV7-9 and J usage is TRBJ1-2; perhaps TRBD1 as D (5 bases). V shed 4 bases and J shed 8 bases, with 20 bases lying between them. The CDR3 is made up of 15 amino acids. Germline lookup yields CDR1 SEHNR and CDR2 FQNEAQ (reference sequence). As DNA, the CDR3 is TGTGCCAGCAGCTCATCGACAGCGGGGTATCGAGGCTACACCTTC. It translates to CASSSSTAGYRGYTF.

This clonotype was seen many times. The rearrangement joins TRBV27 to TRBJ2-1; a possible D gene is TRBD1 (6 bases). Germline V CDR1 and CDR2: MNHEY, SMNVEV (reference sequence). This CDR3 has 14 amino acids. Trimming shortened V by 3 bases and J by 2 bases, and 8 bases separated the two germline ends. The CDR3 is CASSLYRAYNEQFF. Written as DNA, the CDR3 is TGTGCCAGCAGTTTGTACAGGGCCTACAATGAGCAGTTCTTC.